This T cell receptor beta chain was observed in a study of T cell responses to AZD1222 COVID-19 vaccine. V lost 3 bases, J lost 3 bases, and 11 bases lay in between. CDR1 is MNHNS, CDR2 SASEGT, per germline. The CDR3 contains 14 residues. The assay was immunoSEQ multiplex PCR, and TCRdb's table has in-frame clones only and misses some. Here the sample spans around 140,000 clones, about nine tenths being singletons. The sample was peripheral blood, taken on day 0 of AZD1222 vaccination. The source of this sequence is an adult in good health. The V call is TRBV6-1, the J call TRBJ1-2; weak D call: TRBD1 (5 bases). CDR3 DNA: TGTGCCAGCAGTGAGGAAGGGGCCTACTATGGCTACACCTTC. This codes for CASSEEGAYYGYTF.